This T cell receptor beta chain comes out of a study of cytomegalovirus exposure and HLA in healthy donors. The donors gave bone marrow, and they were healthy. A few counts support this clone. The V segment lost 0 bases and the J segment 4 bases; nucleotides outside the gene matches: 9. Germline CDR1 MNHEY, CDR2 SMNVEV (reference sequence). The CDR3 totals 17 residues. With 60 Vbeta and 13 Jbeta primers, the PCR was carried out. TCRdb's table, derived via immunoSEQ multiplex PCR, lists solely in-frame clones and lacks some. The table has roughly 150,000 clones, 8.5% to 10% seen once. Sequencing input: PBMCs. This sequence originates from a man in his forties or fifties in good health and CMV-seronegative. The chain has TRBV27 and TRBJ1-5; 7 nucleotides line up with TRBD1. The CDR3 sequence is CASSLSVFAGGNQPQHF. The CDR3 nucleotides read TGTGCCAGCAGTTTATCCGTGTTTGCAGGGGGAAATCAGCCCCAGCATTTT.